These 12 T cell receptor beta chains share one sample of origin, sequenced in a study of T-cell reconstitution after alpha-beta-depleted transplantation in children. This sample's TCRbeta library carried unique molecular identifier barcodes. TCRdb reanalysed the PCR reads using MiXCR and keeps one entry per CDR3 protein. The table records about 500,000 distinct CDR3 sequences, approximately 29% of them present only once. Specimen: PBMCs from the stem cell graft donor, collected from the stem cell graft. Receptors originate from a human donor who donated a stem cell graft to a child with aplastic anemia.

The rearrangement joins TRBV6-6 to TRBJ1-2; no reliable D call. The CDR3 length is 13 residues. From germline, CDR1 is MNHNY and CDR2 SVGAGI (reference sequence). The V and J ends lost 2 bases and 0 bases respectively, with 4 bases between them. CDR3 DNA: TGTGCCAGCAGTTACGGCACTAACTATGGCTACACCTTC. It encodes CASSYGTNYGYTF.

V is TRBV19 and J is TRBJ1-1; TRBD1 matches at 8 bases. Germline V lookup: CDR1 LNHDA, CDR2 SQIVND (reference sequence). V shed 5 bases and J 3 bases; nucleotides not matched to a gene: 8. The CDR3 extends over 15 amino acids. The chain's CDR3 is CASSPSGTGYTEAFF. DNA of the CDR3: TGTGCCAGTAGTCCCTCCGGGACAGGTTACACTGAAGCTTTCTTT.

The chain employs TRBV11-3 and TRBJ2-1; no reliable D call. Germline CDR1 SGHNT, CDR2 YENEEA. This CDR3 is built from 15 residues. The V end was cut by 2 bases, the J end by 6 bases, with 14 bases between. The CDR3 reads CASSLTSRTFNEQFF. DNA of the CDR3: TGTGCCAGCAGCTTAACGTCGCGGACCTTCAATGAGCAGTTCTTC.

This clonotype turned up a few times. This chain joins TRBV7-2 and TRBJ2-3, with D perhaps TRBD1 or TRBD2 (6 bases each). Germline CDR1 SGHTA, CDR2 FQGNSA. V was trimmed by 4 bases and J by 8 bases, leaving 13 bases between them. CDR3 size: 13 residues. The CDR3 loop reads CASSSRGDATQYF. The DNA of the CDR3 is TGTGCCAGCAGCTCTAGGGGGGACGCTACGCAGTATTTT.

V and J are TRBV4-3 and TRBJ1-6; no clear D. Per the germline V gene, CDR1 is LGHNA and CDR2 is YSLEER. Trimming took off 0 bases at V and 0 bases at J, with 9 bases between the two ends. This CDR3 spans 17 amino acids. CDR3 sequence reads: CASSQEGSSSYNSPLHF. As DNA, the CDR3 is TGCGCCAGCAGCCAAGAAGGCAGTAGCTCCTATAATTCACCCCTCCACTTT.

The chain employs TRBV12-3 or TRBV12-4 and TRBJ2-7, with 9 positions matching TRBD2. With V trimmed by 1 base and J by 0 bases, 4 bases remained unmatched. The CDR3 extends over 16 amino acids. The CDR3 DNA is TGTGCCAGCAGTTTAGTCGCGGGAGGGCCCTCCTACGAGCAGTACTTC. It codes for CASSLVAGGPSYEQYF.

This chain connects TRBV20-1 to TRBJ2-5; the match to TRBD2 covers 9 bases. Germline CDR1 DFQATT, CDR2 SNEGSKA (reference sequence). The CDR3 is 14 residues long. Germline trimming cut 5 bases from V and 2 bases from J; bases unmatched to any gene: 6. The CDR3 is CSAVKTSGQETQYF. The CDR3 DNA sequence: TGCAGTGCTGTCAAGACTAGCGGACAAGAGACCCAGTACTTC.

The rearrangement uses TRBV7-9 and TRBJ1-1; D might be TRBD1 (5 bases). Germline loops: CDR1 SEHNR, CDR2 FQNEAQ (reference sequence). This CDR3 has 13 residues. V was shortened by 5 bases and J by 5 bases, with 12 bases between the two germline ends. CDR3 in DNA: TGTGCCAGCAGCACGGCGGGGCGGACTGAAGCTTTCTTT. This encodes CASSTAGRTEAFF.

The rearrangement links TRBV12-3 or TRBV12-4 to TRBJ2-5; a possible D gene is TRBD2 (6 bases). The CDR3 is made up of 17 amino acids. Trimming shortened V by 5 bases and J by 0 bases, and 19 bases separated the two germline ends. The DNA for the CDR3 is TGTGCCAGCAGTGGAGGGAAAAGACAGACCTACCAAGAGACCCAGTACTTC. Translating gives CASSGGKRQTYQETQYF.

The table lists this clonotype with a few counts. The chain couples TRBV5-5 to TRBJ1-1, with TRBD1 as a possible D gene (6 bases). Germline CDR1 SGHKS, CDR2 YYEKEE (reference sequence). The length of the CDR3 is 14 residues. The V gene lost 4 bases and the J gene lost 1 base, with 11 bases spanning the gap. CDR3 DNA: TGTGCCAGCAGCCGGACAGACTGGAACACTGAAGCTTTCTTT. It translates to CASSRTDWNTEAFF.

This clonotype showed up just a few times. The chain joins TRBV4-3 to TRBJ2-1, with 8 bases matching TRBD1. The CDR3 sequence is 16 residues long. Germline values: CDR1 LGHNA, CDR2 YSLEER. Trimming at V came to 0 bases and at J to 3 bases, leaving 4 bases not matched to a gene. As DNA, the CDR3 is TGCGCCAGCAGCCAAGATTGGACAGGGCACTACAATGAGCAGTTCTTC. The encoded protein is CASSQDWTGHYNEQFF.

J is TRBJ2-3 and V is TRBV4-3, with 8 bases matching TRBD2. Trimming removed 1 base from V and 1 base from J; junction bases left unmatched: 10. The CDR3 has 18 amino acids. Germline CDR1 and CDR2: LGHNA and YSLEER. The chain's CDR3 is CASSQGLAITVRTDTQYF. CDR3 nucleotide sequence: TGCGCCAGCAGCCAAGGACTAGCGATTACAGTTCGCACAGATACGCAGTATTTT.